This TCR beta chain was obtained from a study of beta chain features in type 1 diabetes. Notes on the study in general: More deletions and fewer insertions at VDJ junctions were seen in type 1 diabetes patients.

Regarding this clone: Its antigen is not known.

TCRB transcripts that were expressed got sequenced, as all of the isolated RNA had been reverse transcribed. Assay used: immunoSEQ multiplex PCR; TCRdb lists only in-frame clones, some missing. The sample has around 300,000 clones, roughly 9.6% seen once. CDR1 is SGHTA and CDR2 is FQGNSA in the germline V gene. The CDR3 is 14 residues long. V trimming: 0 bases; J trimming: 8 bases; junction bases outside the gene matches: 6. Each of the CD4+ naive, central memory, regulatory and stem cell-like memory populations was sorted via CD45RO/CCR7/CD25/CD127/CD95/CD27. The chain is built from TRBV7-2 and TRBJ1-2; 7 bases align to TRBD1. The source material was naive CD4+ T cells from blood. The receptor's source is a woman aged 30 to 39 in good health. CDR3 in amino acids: CASSLAPLGGGYTF. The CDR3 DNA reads TGTGCCAGCAGCTTAGCCCCCTTAGGGGGCGGCTACACCTTC.